Each of the 32 T cell receptor beta chains below was sequenced from the same sample in a study of cytomegalovirus exposure and HLA in healthy donors listed by TCRdb under 2017. The protocol used for the library was the immunoSEQ multiplex PCR assay. TCRdb took this table from immuneACCESS and kept in-frame rearrangements with V and J called. Such tables lack part of the clones; where checked against another copy, unresolved V genes explain under half of the gap, and the rest is unexplained. For this sample the table gives just under 75,000 clones, of which 90% to 95% were detected only once. The top ten constitute 3.2% of the sample. Source material: PBMCs. Receptors were obtained from a woman under 30 in good health and CMV-seropositive.

V usage is TRBV4-3 and J usage is TRBJ1-6; D remains unclear. V was shortened by 4 bases and J by 0 bases, with 7 bases between the two germline ends. Germline lookup yields CDR1 LGHNA and CDR2 YSLEER. The CDR3 length is 15 residues. The chain's CDR3 is CASSPSSSYNSPLHF. The CDR3 region has the DNA TGCGCCAGCAGCCCAAGTAGCTCCTATAATTCACCCCTCCACTTT.

This sequence joins TRBV18 and TRBJ2-6, with D possibly matching TRBD2 (5 bases). Germline V gives CDR1 KGHSH, CDR2 LQKENI. The germline V and J ends were trimmed by 4 bases and 0 bases, with 7 bases remaining between them. The length of the CDR3 is 15 residues. CDR3 loop: CASSREHSGANVLTF. For the CDR3, the DNA is TGTGCCAGCTCACGGGAGCACTCTGGGGCCAACGTCCTGACTTTC.

The V and J genes are TRBV19 and TRBJ2-7, with unresolved D. This CDR3 spans 13 amino acids. V was pared by 4 bases and J by 0 bases, with 7 bases between. Germline V gene data show CDR1 as LNHDA and CDR2 as SQIVND (reference sequence). In DNA, the CDR3 is TGTGCCAGTAGTACAACTTCCTCCTACGAGCAGTACTTC. Its translation is CASSTTSSYEQYF. The entire variable domain, with the rest obtained from reference TRBV19 and TRBJ2-7, is as follows: DGGITQSPKYLFRKEGQNVTLSCEQNLNHDAMYWYRQDPGQGLRLIYYSQIVNDFQKGDIAEGYSVSREKKESFPLTVTSAQKNPTAFYLCASSTTSSYEQYFGPGTRLTVT.

The chain links TRBV6-4 to TRBJ2-7; TRBD2 matches 9 bases. CDR3 length: 13 amino acids. Germline trimming cut 3 bases from V and 5 bases from J; bases unmatched to any gene: 2. The germline V gene encodes CDR1 MRHNA and CDR2 SNTAGT. CDR3 sequence: CASSEKRGDEQYF. CDR3 nucleotides: TGTGCCAGCAGTGAAAAGCGGGGGGACGAGCAGTACTTC.

The chain employs TRBV5-5 and TRBJ2-7, with D perhaps TRBD2 (6 bases). The V end lost 1 base, the J end lost 2 bases, and 13 bases lay between the germline ends. Per the germline V gene, CDR1 is SGHKS and CDR2 is YYEKEE (reference sequence). The CDR3 is made up of 15 amino acids. DNA for the CDR3: TGTGCCAGCAGCTTGAATTCCAGGACTACCTACGAGCAGTACTTC. Its protein is CASSLNSRTTYEQYF.

V is TRBV6-1 and J is TRBJ2-7, with 10 bases matching TRBD1. J gave up 0 bases and V 0 bases, and 2 bases lay outside the gene matches. Germline CDR1 and CDR2: MNHNS and SASEGT. The CDR3 totals 16 residues. The CDR3 sequence: CASSEAGQGNSYEQYF. CDR3 DNA sequence: TGTGCCAGCAGTGAAGCGGGACAGGGGAACTCCTACGAGCAGTACTTC.

This chain joins TRBV6-6 and TRBJ1-5; maybe TRBD1 (5 bases). The CDR3 extends over 15 amino acids. V was cut by 2 bases and J by 2 bases, with 10 bases left in between. Germline V gene lookup returns CDR1 MNHNY and CDR2 SVGAGI (reference sequence). The DNA for the CDR3 is TGTGCCAGCAGTTACCATACAGGTGGCAATCAGCCCCAGCATTTT. It codes for CASSYHTGGNQPQHF.

The rearrangement uses TRBV27 and TRBJ2-1, with 12 bases lining up with TRBD2. The V gene end was trimmed by 7 bases and the J gene end by 9 bases; junction bases not matched to a gene: 13. Germline lookup yields CDR1 MNHEY and CDR2 SMNVEV (reference sequence). CDR3 size: 16 residues. Written as DNA, the CDR3 is TGTGCCAGCACTCATTATGGGACTAGCGGGTTGGGTGAGCAGTTCTTC. Encoded protein: CASTHYGTSGLGEQFF.

This chain joins TRBV29-1 and TRBJ1-5; D might be TRBD1 (6 bases). The CDR3 covers 14 residues. Germline-derived CDR1 and CDR2 are SQVTM and ANQGSEA. The V end was cut by 5 bases, the J end by 4 bases, with 15 bases between. The DNA for the CDR3 is TGCAGCGTTACTACCGGACAGAAGAATCAGCCCCAGCATTTT. Its translation is CSVTTGQKNQPQHF.

V is TRBV7-2 and J is TRBJ2-7; possibly TRBD2 for D (5 bases). CDR1 SGHTA and CDR2 FQGNSA come from the germline V gene. The germline V and J ends were trimmed by 5 bases and 4 bases, with 21 bases remaining between them. The CDR3 covers 16 residues. The CDR3: CASSLRAPMNHYEQYF. CDR3 sequence (DNA): TGTGCCAGCAGCCTGCGGGCTCCGATGAATCATTACGAGCAGTACTTC.

The chain recombines TRBV7-8 with TRBJ1-1; 7 bases line up with TRBD1. Germline CDR1 SGHVS, CDR2 FQNEAQ. The V segment lost 3 bases and the J segment 3 bases; nucleotides outside the gene matches: 1. This CDR3 region has 13 residues. The chain's CDR3 is CASSFGQDTEAFF. In DNA form, the CDR3 reads TGTGCCAGCAGCTTTGGACAGGACACTGAAGCTTTCTTT.

This chain connects TRBV9 to TRBJ1-5; unclear D gene. CDR3 length: 14 residues. V was cut by 0 bases and J by 5 bases, with 9 bases left in between. Germline V gene lookup returns CDR1 SGDLS and CDR2 YYNGEE. The CDR3 loop reads CASSVGQEDQPQHF. The CDR3 DNA is TGTGCCAGCAGCGTAGGCCAGGAGGATCAGCCCCAGCATTTT. Using reference TRBV9 and TRBJ1-5 for the parts outside the CDR3, the full variable domain is DSGVTQTPKHLITATGQRVTLRCSPRSGDLSVYWYQQSLDQGLQFLIQYYNGEERAKGNILERFSAQQFPDLHSELNLSSLELGDSALYFCASSVGQEDQPQHFGDGTRLSIL.

This chain links TRBV19 with TRBJ2-3, with D possibly TRBD1 on 5 matching bases. CDR1 and CDR2 (germline): LNHDA, SQIVND (reference sequence). Trimming cost V 7 bases and J 7 bases, with 18 bases left between them. The CDR3 is 14 residues long. CDR3 in amino acids: CASKSETSGNTQYF. The DNA of the CDR3 is TGTGCCAGTAAGAGCGAGACCTCAGGGAATACGCAGTATTTT.

This chain joins TRBV11-2 and TRBJ1-1; TRBD1 matches 8 bases. CDR1 is SGHAT and CDR2 is FQNNGV in the germline V gene. This CDR3 is 13 amino acids long. With V trimmed by 1 base and J by 8 bases, 3 bases remained unmatched. CDR3 residues: CASSLVRQGEAFF. CDR3 nucleotide sequence: TGTGCCAGCAGCTTAGTTAGACAGGGGGAAGCTTTCTTT. The variable domain in full, with the rest retrieved from reference TRBV11-2 and TRBJ1-1, is EAGVAQSPRYKIIEKRQSVAFWCNPISGHATLYWYQQILGQGPKLLIQFQNNGVVDDSQLPKDRFSAERLKGVDSTLKIQPAKLEDSAVYLCASSLVRQGEAFFGQGTRLTVV.

The rearrangement links TRBV6-1 to TRBJ2-7; 7 bases match TRBD2. The V gene end was trimmed by 1 base and the J gene end by 2 bases; junction bases not matched to a gene: 8. The CDR3 has 16 residues. The V gene's germline CDR1 is MNHNS and CDR2 SASEGT. CDR3 in amino acids: CASSEVPGLQTYEQYF. DNA for the CDR3: TGTGCCAGCAGTGAAGTCCCGGGACTACAAACCTACGAGCAGTACTTC.

V gene TRBV28 combines with J gene TRBJ2-7; TRBD2 aligns across 9 bases. With V trimmed by 6 bases and J by 5 bases, 8 bases remained unmatched. Germline CDR1 and CDR2: MDHEN and SYDVKM. CDR3 length equals 14 residues. The CDR3 reads CASRDRTSVHEQYF. The DNA of the CDR3 is TGTGCCAGCAGAGATCGGACTAGCGTGCACGAGCAGTACTTC.

This sequence joins TRBV4-1 and TRBJ1-5; no firm D call. From germline, CDR1 is MGHRA and CDR2 YSYEKL. The CDR3 extends over 15 amino acids. V lost 1 base and J lost 2, with 9 bases in between. CDR3 sequence (DNA): TGCGCCAGCAGCCAAGTAGTTTTTGGCAATCAGCCCCAGCATTTT. It yields the protein CASSQVVFGNQPQHF.

The V call is TRBV30, the J call TRBJ1-5; 7 bases align to TRBD1. The V gene's germline CDR1 is GTSNPN and CDR2 SVGIG (reference sequence). The ends lost 3 bases at V and 7 bases at J; junction bases unmatched: 6. The CDR3 is made up of 13 amino acids. The CDR3 nucleotides are TGTGCCTGGAGAGGGGGCCCCACCCAGCCCCAGCATTTT. This translates into CAWRGGPTQPQHF.

This clone was counted a single time. The chain employs TRBV19 and TRBJ2-2; 11 bases map to TRBD1. Trimming cost V 7 bases and J 0 bases; bases outside gene matches: 10. The germline V gene encodes CDR1 LNHDA and CDR2 SQIVND (reference sequence). The CDR3 has 18 residues. The CDR3 loop is CASTRTGQGATNTGELFF. As DNA, the CDR3 is TGTGCCAGTACCCGGACTGGACAGGGGGCCACGAACACCGGGGAGCTGTTTTTT. Combining the CDR3 with reference TRBV19 and TRBJ2-2 gives the whole variable domain DGGITQSPKYLFRKEGQNVTLSCEQNLNHDAMYWYRQDPGQGLRLIYYSQIVNDFQKGDIAEGYSVSREKKESFPLTVTSAQKNPTAFYLCASTRTGQGATNTGELFFGEGSRLTVL.

The V call is TRBV28, the J call TRBJ1-1; the D gene is possibly TRBD1 (6 bases). The germline V and J ends were trimmed by 6 bases and 6 bases, with 20 bases remaining between them. CDR1 MDHEN and CDR2 SYDVKM come from the germline V gene. The CDR3 sequence is 15 residues long. The CDR3 region has the DNA TGTGCCAGCAGGCGAGGGGGTGCCCAAGGGGCTGAAGCTTTCTTT. The encoded protein is CASRRGGAQGAEAFF.

The V call is TRBV6-5, the J call TRBJ1-1; a weak D match, TRBD1 (5 bases). V shed 3 bases and J shed 3 bases, with 17 bases lying between them. The germline V gene encodes CDR1 MNHEY and CDR2 SVGAGI. This CDR3 contains 16 residues. The CDR3 loop reads CASSYGAGRLDTEAFF. CDR3 DNA sequence: TGTGCCAGCAGTTATGGGGCAGGGAGGCTGGACACTGAAGCTTTCTTT.

The chain has TRBV4-1 and TRBJ1-6; weak D call: TRBD1 (6 bases). Germline CDR1 and CDR2: MGHRA and YSYEKL. This CDR3 spans 17 amino acids. Between the trimmed V and J ends, which lost 4 bases and 5 bases, there was a span of 18 bases. The CDR3 sequence: CASSPSGVSANNSPLHF. The CDR3 DNA sequence: TGCGCCAGCAGCCCCTCAGGGGTATCCGCGAATAATTCACCCCTCCACTTT.

V and J are TRBV30 and TRBJ1-6; TRBD1 matches at 8 bases. V trimming: 8 bases; J trimming: 9 bases; junction bases outside the gene matches: 9. Germline V gives CDR1 GTSNPN, CDR2 SVGIG (reference sequence). There are 13 residues in the CDR3. As DNA, the CDR3 is TGTGCCGGGGAAGACAGGGGAGTTTCACCCCTCCACTTT. Translation gives CAGEDRGVSPLHF.

This sequence joins TRBV5-1 and TRBJ2-3; D is undetermined. This CDR3 comprises 14 residues. CDR1 and CDR2 (germline): SGHRS, YFSETQ. V was pared by 5 bases and J by 2 bases, with 12 bases between. The DNA for the CDR3 is TGCGCCAGCAGTAAGGCGGTTCTCACAGATACGCAGTATTTT. Translating gives CASSKAVLTDTQYF.

The gene calls are TRBV7-2 and TRBJ1-3; TRBD1 is a possible D gene (5 bases). V dropped 3 bases and J dropped 4 bases, with 19 bases sitting between them. Germline V CDR1 and CDR2: SGHTA, FQGNSA. The CDR3 is 17 residues long. In DNA, the CDR3 is TGTGCCAGCAGCTTGACCCCTCTATTTAGGGGAGGAAACACCATATATTTT. As protein: CASSLTPLFRGGNTIYF.

This sequence joins TRBV28 and TRBJ1-5, with D uncertain. Germline V gives CDR1 MDHEN, CDR2 SYDVKM. V was pared by 7 bases and J by 4 bases, with 8 bases between. This CDR3 is built from 12 residues. The CDR3 loop reads CASTRTNQPQHF. As DNA, the CDR3 is TGTGCCAGCACCAGAACAAATCAGCCCCAGCATTTT.

This clone was detected only a few times. The chain recombines TRBV4-2 with TRBJ1-2; no definite D call. The ends were cut back, 1 base at V and 4 bases at J, with 13 bases in the middle. CDR1 and CDR2 (germline): LGHNA, YNFKEQ. The CDR3 contains 15 residues. CDR3 sequence (DNA): TGTGCCAGCAGCCAAGGTGCGTATGCTGGCTATGGCTACACCTTC. Its protein is CASSQGAYAGYGYTF.

V gene TRBV13 combines with J gene TRBJ2-3, with TRBD1 as a possible D gene (6 bases). Germline V gives CDR1 PRHDT, CDR2 FYEKMQ (reference sequence). The CDR3 is made up of 15 amino acids. V was trimmed by 1 base and J by 1 base, leaving 9 bases between them. The chain's CDR3 is CASSLEGGGTDTQYF. The DNA of the CDR3 is TGTGCCAGCAGCTTAGAAGGGGGTGGCACAGATACGCAGTATTTT.

The chain is built from TRBV7-2 and TRBJ1-1, with D tentatively TRBD1 (6 bases). V gave up 1 base and J gave up 7 bases, with 10 bases separating them. CDR1 and CDR2 from the germline V gene are SGHTA and FQGNSA. The CDR3 consists of 13 residues. CDR3 sequence: CASSLVGRGEAFF. CDR3 DNA: TGTGCCAGCAGCTTAGTCGGCAGGGGTGAAGCTTTCTTT. The whole variable domain, filled in from reference TRBV7-2 and TRBJ1-1, reads GAGVSQSPSNKVTEKGKDVELRCDPISGHTALYWYRQSLGQGLEFLIYFQGNSAPDKSGLPSDRFSAERTGGSVSTLTIQRTQQEDSAVYLCASSLVGRGEAFFGQGTRLTVV.

The J gene is TRBJ2-7, the V gene TRBV27; 7 bases align to TRBD1. The CDR3 loop spans 16 amino acids. Looked up from germline, CDR1 is MNHEY and CDR2 is SMNVEV (reference sequence). The ends lost 2 bases at V and 2 bases at J; junction bases unmatched: 9. The CDR3 loop reads CASSLVGTESPYEQYF. In DNA form, the CDR3 reads TGTGCCAGCAGTTTAGTGGGGACAGAGTCACCCTACGAGCAGTACTTC.

The chain has TRBV18 and TRBJ1-2; D possibly corresponds to TRBD1 (5 bases). Germline CDR1 is KGHSH and CDR2 is LQKENI. V lost 1 base and J 6 bases, leaving 9 bases between the germline ends. CDR3 length equals 13 residues. CDR3 loop: CASSPLQGDGYTF. DNA of the CDR3: TGTGCCAGCTCACCACTCCAGGGCGATGGCTACACCTTC.

The chain carries TRBV6-5 and TRBJ1-6; 7 bases are a match to TRBD1. The CDR3 totals 13 residues. V was pared by 6 bases and J by 11 bases, with 7 bases of the junction left unmatched. From germline, CDR1 is MNHEY and CDR2 SVGAGI. CDR3 DNA: TGTGCCAGCAGCTTAAACAGGGGCGCACCCCTCCACTTT. Its protein product is CASSLNRGAPLHF.